The clone carrying this TCR beta chain was recorded at least ten times. Its antigen remains unidentified. These data come from a study of T cells after yellow fever vaccination. The overall study: Where fractions had low cell numbers, libraries were prepared from them with the SMART-Seq v4 Ultra Low Input RNA kit. Overall study findings and caveats: Just a small share of clonotypes turned up in the CD4 compartment as well as the CD8 compartment. Abundant clonotypes from the bulk population could contaminate FACS-sorted repertoires.

Germline-derived CDR1 and CDR2 are SNHLY and FYNNEI. The ends were cut back, 6 bases at V and 1 base at J, with 13 bases in the middle. The CDR3 is made up of 14 amino acids. Template-switching 5'RACE yielded the TCR cDNA; a universal primer site and UMIs were added in the process. TCRdb recomputed calls from the 5' RACE reads with MiXCR, one row per CDR3 protein. This sample has 200,000 to 250,000 distinct CDR3 sequences; less than 3.5% occur once, and the top ten carry about 3%. The chain combines TRBV2 with TRBJ2-7; D is tentatively TRBD1 or TRBD2 (5 bases each). This receptor was taken from a man between 18 and 35 years old who received the YFV17D yellow fever vaccine. The source was CD4+ T cells sorted from PBMCs, collected 10 days after the yellow fever booster vaccination. The CDR3 sequence is CASRRAGTSYEQYF. CDR3 nucleotides: TGTGCCAGCAGGAGAGCCGGGACGTCCTACGAGCAGTACTTC.